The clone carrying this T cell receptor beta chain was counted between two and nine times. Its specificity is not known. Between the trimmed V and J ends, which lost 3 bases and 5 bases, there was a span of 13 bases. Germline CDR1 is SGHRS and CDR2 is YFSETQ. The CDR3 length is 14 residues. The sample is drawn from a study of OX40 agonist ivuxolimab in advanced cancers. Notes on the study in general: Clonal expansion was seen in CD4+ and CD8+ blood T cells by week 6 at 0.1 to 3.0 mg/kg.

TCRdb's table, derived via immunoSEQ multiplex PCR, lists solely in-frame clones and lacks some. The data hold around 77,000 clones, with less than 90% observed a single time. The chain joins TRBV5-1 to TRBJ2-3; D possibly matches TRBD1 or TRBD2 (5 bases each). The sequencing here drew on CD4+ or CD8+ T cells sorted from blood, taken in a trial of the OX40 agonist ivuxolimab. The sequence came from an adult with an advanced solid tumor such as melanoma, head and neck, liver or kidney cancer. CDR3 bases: TGCGCCAGCAGCTGGACACTAGGAGGAGATACGCAGTATTTT. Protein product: CASSWTLGGDTQYF.